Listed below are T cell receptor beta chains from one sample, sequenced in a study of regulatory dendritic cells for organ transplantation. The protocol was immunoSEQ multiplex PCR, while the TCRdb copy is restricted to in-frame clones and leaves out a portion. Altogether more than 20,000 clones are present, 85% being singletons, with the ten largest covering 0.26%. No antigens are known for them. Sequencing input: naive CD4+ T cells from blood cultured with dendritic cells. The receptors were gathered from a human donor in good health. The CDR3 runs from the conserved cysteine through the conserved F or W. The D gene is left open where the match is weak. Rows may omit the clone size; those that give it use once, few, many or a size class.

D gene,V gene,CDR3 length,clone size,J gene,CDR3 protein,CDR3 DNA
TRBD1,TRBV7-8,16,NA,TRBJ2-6,CASSKRQGSGANVLTF,TGTGCCAGCAGCAAACGACAGGGTTCTGGGGCCAACGTCCTGACTTTC
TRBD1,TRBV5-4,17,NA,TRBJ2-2,CASSKPPGQGDTGELFF,TGTGCCAGCAGTAAGCCCCCGGGACAGGGAGATACCGGGGAGCTGTTTTTT
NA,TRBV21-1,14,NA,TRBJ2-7,CASSSPGPSYEQYF,TGTGCCAGCAGCTCCCCTGGTCCCTCCTACGAGCAGTACTTC
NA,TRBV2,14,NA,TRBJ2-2,CASRGQSNTGELFF,TGTGCCAGCAGGGGCCAATCAAACACCGGGGAGCTGTTTTTT
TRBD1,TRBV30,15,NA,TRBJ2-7,CAWSPGGQGQYEQYF,TGTGCCTGGAGTCCTGGGGGACAGGGGCAATACGAGCAGTACTTC
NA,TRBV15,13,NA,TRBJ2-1,CATAQGRAGEQFF,TGTGCCACTGCACAGGGACGGGCCGGGGAGCAGTTCTTC
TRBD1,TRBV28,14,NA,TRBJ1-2,CASRGQFRRYGYTF,TGTGCCAGCAGGGGACAGTTTCGTCGGTATGGCTACACCTTC
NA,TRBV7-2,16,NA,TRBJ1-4,CASSSRPPPLNEKLFF,TGTGCCAGCAGCTCCCGTCCTCCCCCGCTAAATGAAAAACTGTTTTTT
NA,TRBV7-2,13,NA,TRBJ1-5,CASSPPFQMPQHF,TGTGCCAGCAGCCCCCCTTTCCAGATGCCCCAGCATTTT
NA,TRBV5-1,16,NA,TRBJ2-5,CASSLAQGSWAETQYF,TGCGCCAGCAGCTTGGCCCAGGGCTCCTGGGCAGAGACCCAGTACTTC
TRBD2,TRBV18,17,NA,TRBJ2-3,CASSQDTPSGGADTQYF,TGTGCCAGCTCACAGGACACCCCGAGCGGGGGAGCAGATACGCAGTATTTT
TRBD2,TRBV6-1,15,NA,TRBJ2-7,CASSVQAGGSYEQYF,TGTGCCAGCAGTGTCCAAGCGGGAGGGAGCTACGAGCAGTACTTC
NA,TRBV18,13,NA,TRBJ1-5,CASSVEGNQPQHF,TGTGCCAGCTCAGTAGAGGGCAATCAGCCCCAGCATTTT
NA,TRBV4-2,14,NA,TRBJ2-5,CASSQTGIQETQYF,TGTGCCAGCAGCCAAACCGGGATCCAAGAGACCCAGTACTTC
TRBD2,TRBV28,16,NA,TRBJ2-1,CASGEGTSARYNEQFF,TGTGCCAGCGGGGAGGGTACTAGCGCCCGTTACAATGAGCAGTTCTTC
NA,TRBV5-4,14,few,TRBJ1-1,CASSLPIGNTEAFF,TGTGCCAGCAGCTTGCCGATCGGGAACACTGAAGCTTTCTTT
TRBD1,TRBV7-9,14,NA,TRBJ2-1,CASSLLQGADEQFF,TGTGCCAGCAGCTTGTTACAGGGGGCAGATGAGCAGTTCTTC
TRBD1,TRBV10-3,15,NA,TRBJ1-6,CAISEASLRQGALHF,TGTGCCATCAGCGAAGCTTCACTAAGACAGGGCGCCCTCCACTTT
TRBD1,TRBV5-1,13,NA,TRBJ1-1,CASSLAKGDRAFF,TGCGCCAGCAGCTTGGCCAAAGGGGACAGAGCTTTCTTT
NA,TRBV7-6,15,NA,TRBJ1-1,CASSLALRARTEAFF,TGTGCCAGCAGCTTAGCGCTAAGGGCGCGTACTGAAGCTTTCTTT
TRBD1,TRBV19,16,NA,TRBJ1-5,CASSAGQGRGNQPQHF,TGTGCCAGTAGTGCCGGACAGGGTAGGGGTAATCAGCCCCAGCATTTT
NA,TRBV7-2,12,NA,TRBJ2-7,CASMGSPYEQYF,TGTGCCAGCATGGGATCTCCCTACGAGCAGTACTTC
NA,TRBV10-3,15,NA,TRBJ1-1,CAISDGRRMNTEAFF,TGTGCCATCAGTGATGGGCGACGGATGAACACTGAAGCTTTCTTT
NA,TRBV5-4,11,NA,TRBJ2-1,CATKFSNEQFF,TGTGCCACCAAATTTTCGAATGAGCAGTTCTTC
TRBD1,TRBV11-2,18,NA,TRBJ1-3,CASSTPRQGLPTGNTIYF,TGTGCCAGCAGCACGCCGAGACAGGGCCTCCCGACGGGAAACACCATATATTTT
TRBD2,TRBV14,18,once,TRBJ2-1,CASSQPPSSGRSYNEQFF,TGTGCCAGCAGCCAGCCACCCTCTAGCGGACGCTCCTACAATGAGCAGTTCTTC
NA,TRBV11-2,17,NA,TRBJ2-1,CASSLDRVGGAYNEQFF,TGTGCCAGCAGCTTAGATCGAGTGGGGGGGGCTTACAATGAGCAGTTCTTC
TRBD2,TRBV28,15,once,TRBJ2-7,CASILSAGGPAEQYF,TGTGCCAGCATCCTTAGCGCGGGAGGGCCCGCCGAGCAGTACTTC
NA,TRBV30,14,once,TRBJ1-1,CAWSEGQINTEAFF,TGTGCCTGGAGTGAAGGACAGATAAACACTGAAGCTTTCTTT
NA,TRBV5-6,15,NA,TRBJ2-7,CASSFGGNDSYEQYF,TGTGCCAGCAGCTTCGGAGGAAATGACTCCTACGAGCAGTACTTC
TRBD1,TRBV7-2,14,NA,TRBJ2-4,CASSLQGAKNIQYF,TGTGCCAGCAGCCTACAGGGGGCCAAAAACATTCAGTACTTC
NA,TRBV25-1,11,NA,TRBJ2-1,CASSEDNEQFF,TGTGCCAGCAGTGAAGACAATGAGCAGTTCTTC
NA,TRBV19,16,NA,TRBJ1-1,CASSTSYRADGTEAFF,TGTGCCAGTAGTACCAGCTACAGGGCTGATGGCACTGAAGCTTTCTTT
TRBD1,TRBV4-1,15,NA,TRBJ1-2,CASSGGYRGNYGYTF,TGCGCCAGCAGCGGGGGATACAGGGGCAACTATGGCTACACCTTC
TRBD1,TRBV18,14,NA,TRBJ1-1,CASSPQGANTEAFF,TGTGCCAGCTCACCACAGGGGGCGAACACTGAAGCTTTCTTT
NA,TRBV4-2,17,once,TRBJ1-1,CASSHKNAGLMNTEAFF,TGTGCCAGCAGCCATAAAAACGCGGGGCTCATGAACACTGAAGCTTTCTTT
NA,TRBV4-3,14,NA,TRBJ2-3,CASSQGVGTDTQYF,TGCGCCAGCAGCCAGGGGGTCGGCACAGATACGCAGTATTTT
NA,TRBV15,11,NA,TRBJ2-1,CATSTRARQFF,TGTGCCACCAGTACGAGGGCCAGGCAGTTCTTC
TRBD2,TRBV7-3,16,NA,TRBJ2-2,CASSPHGGGNTGELFF,TGTGCCAGCAGCCCCCATGGCGGGGGGAACACCGGGGAGCTGTTTTTT
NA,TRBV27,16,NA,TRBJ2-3,CASSSGPTWVTDTQYF,TGTGCCAGCAGTTCAGGGCCTACATGGGTCACAGATACGCAGTATTTT
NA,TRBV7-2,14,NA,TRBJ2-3,CASSLVPPSDTQYF,TGTGCCAGCAGCTTAGTCCCCCCTAGTGATACGCAGTATTTT
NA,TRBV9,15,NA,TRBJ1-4,CASSVDIATNEKLFF,TGTGCCAGCAGCGTAGACATAGCAACTAATGAAAAACTGTTTTTT
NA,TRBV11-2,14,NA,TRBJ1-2,CASSLVRSGSGYTF,TGTGCCAGCAGCTTAGTCCGCTCGGGGTCGGGCTACACCTTC
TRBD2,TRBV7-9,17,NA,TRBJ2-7,CASSEGTWTSGKDEQYF,TGTGCCAGCAGCGAAGGGACCTGGACTAGCGGGAAAGACGAGCAGTACTTC
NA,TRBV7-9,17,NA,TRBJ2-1,CASSLFRGGGPYNEQFF,TGTGCCAGCAGCTTATTTCGAGGAGGCGGACCTTACAATGAGCAGTTCTTC
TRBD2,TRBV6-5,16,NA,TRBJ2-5,CASSYSYLGGEETQYF,TGTGCCAGCAGTTACTCCTACCTTGGGGGGGAGGAGACCCAGTACTTC
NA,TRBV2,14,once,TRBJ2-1,CASTGESSYNEQFF,TGTGCCAGCACTGGGGAAAGCTCCTACAATGAGCAGTTCTTC
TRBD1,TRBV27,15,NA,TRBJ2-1,CASSLRQGAYNEQFF,TGTGCCAGCAGTTTGCGACAGGGGGCCTACAATGAGCAGTTCTTC
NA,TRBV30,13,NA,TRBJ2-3,CAWSVGGPDTQYF,TGTGCCTGGAGTGTGGGGGGCCCAGATACGCAGTATTTT
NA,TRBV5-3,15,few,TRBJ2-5,CASPWGDGPSETQYF,TGTGCCTCCCCCTGGGGGGACGGTCCGTCAGAGACCCAGTACTTC
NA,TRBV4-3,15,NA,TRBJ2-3,CASSQDFTSFGTQYF,TGCGCCAGCAGCCAAGATTTTACCTCTTTTGGGACGCAGTATTTT
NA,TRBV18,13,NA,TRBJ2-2,CASSPTGPGELFF,TGTGCCAGCTCACCAACAGGTCCCGGGGAGCTGTTTTTT
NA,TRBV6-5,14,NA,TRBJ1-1,CASSYDIGAAEAFF,TGTGCCAGCAGTTACGACATCGGGGCAGCCGAAGCTTTCTTT
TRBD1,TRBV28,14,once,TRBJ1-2,CASSLLNMGQGYTF,TGTGCCAGCAGTTTATTAAATATGGGACAGGGTTACACCTTC
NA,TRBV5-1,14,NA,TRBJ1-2,CASSLAYTERGYTF,TGCGCCAGCAGCTTGGCCTATACCGAGCGAGGCTACACCTTC
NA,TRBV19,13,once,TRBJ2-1,CASSIDTVDRQFF,TGTGCCAGTAGTATAGATACCGTCGACAGGCAGTTCTTC
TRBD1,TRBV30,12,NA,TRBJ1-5,CAWNTGAQPQHF,TGTGCCTGGAACACAGGGGCTCAGCCCCAGCATTTT
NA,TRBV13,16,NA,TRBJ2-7,CASSSLTRGSSYEQYF,TGTGCCAGCAGCTCCCTGACACGTGGCAGCTCCTACGAGCAGTACTTC
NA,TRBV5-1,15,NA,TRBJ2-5,CASSLVLARGETQYF,TGCGCCAGCAGCTTGGTCCTAGCGAGGGGGGAGACCCAGTACTTC
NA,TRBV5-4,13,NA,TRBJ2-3,CASSPTGTDTQYF,TGTGCCAGCAGCCCGACAGGCACAGATACGCAGTATTTT